Listed here is a single T cell receptor (beta chain). Antigen specificity is unknown. This sample is drawn from a study of blood T cell dynamics during melanoma immunotherapy. Study results and limitations: It remained unknown if the driving T cell clones were melanoma-specific.

Every bulk PBMC sample received the same 350 ng of DNA. Assay used: immunoSEQ multiplex PCR; TCRdb lists only in-frame clones, some missing. The sample has fewer than 13,000 clones, over 70% seen once. The time point here: week 3, after first cycle of checkpoint inhibitor. Blood was drawn before treatment and at week 3 after checkpoint blockade. Patients had no prior systemic cancer treatment, immunosuppressants or other active cancers. Source: blood, taken from a patient treated with checkpoint blockade. This receptor was identified in a human donor with melanoma.

The CDR3 region has the DNA TGTGCCAGTAGGGAACTAGCGGGGCTCGGCAATGAGCAGTTCTTC. Its translation: CASRELAGLGNEQFF. The V gene is TRBV19, the J gene TRBJ2-1, with 10 bases fitting TRBD2. From germline, CDR1 is LNHDA and CDR2 SQIVND (reference sequence). The CDR3 sequence is 15 residues long. V trimming: 6 bases; J trimming: 6 bases; junction bases outside the gene matches: 8.